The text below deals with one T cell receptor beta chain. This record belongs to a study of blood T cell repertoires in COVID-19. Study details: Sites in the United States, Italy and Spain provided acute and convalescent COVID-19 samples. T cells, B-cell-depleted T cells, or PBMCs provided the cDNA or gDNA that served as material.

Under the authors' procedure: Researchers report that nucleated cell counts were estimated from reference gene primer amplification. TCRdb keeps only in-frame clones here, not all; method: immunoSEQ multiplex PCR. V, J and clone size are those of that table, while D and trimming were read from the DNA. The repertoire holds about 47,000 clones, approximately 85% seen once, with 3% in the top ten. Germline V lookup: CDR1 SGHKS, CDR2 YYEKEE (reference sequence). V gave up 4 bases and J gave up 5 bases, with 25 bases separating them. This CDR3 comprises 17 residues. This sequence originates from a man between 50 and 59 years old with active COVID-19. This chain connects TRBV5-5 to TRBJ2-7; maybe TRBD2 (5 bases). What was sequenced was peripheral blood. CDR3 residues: CASSPIHTRVYVNEQYF. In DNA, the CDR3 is TGTGCCAGCAGCCCAATTCACACGAGGGTTTACGTTAACGAGCAGTACTTC.